This T cell receptor beta chain stems from a study of identical twins. General study results and limits: Fewer insertions characterized abundant cord blood beta clonotypes, whereas memory repertoires showed none.

CDR1 and CDR2 from the germline V gene are GTSNPN and SVGIG (reference sequence). The CDR3 contains 13 residues. With 0 bases clipped from V and 2 bases from J, the junction kept 0 bases outside the gene matches. This clonotype has at least ten counts. Its antigen is as yet unknown. TCRdb itself ran the 5' RACE reads through MiXCR, one entry per CDR3 protein. Counted here are about 220,000 distinct CDR3 sequences, more than 6.5% occurring once; the ten biggest clones make up roughly 2%. These same records also appear under a second study, on yellow fever vaccine responses in identical twins.

The chain has TRBV30 and TRBJ2-7; TRBD2 agrees at 8 bases. Sequenced input: memory (CD45RO+) T cells sorted from blood. The TCR sequence derives from a woman under 30 in good health. The CDR3 protein is CAWSVLAAYEQYF. The DNA of the CDR3 is TGTGCCTGGAGTGTACTAGCGGCCTACGAGCAGTACTTC.